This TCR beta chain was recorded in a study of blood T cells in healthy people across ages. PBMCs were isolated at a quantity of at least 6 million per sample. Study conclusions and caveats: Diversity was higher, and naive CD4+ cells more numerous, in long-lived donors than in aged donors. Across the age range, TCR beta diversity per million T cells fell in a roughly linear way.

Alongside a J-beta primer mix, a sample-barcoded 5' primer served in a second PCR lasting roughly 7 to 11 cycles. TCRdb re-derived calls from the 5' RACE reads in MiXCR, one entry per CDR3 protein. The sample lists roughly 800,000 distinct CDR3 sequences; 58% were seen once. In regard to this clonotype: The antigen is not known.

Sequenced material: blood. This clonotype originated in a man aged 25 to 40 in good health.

This CDR3 reads CSVPGRNTEAFF. CDR3 sequence (DNA): TGCAGTGTGCCCGGGCGGAACACTGAAGCTTTCTTT. The chain recombines TRBV20-1 with TRBJ1-1; no reliable D call. Per germline, CDR1 DFQATT and CDR2 SNEGSKA (reference sequence). This CDR3 has 12 residues. V was clipped by 7 bases and J by 1 base, with 10 bases between them.